This passage covers 3 T cell receptor beta chains from one sample sequenced in a study of blood T cell repertoires in COVID-19. Generated by immunoSEQ multiplex PCR, the TCRdb table keeps only in-frame clones and is missing some. The table includes 170,000 or so clones, approximately 90% detected once. Sequencing was performed on peripheral blood. Receptors were obtained from a man aged 45-65 years with acute or convalescent COVID-19.

This chain uses TRBV5-1 with TRBJ2-7; 12 bases fit TRBD1. V trimming: 4 bases; J trimming: 2 bases; junction bases outside the gene matches: 4. Per the germline V gene, CDR1 is SGHRS and CDR2 is YFSETQ. The CDR3 is made up of 15 amino acids. CDR3 loop: CASSPGTGGAYEQYV. The CDR3 region has the DNA TGCGCCAGCAGCCCCGGGACAGGGGGCGCCTACGAGCAGTACGTC.

V is TRBV3-1 (or the pseudogene TRBV3-2) and J is TRBJ1-2; no clear D gene. The CDR3 has 12 residues. Germline lookup yields CDR1 LGHDT and CDR2 YNNKEL (reference sequence). Trimming removed 6 bases from V and 8 bases from J, with 13 bases in between. The chain's CDR3 is CASSNYVTGYTF. CDR3 bases: TGTGCCAGCAGTAACTATGTTACAGGCTACACCTTC.

The V call is TRBV3-1 (or the pseudogene TRBV3-2), the J call TRBJ2-1; 8 nucleotides line up with TRBD2. The CDR3 has 14 residues. The ends lost 4 bases at V and 7 bases at J; junction bases unmatched: 6. Germline V CDR1 and CDR2: LGHDT, YNNKEL (reference sequence). CDR3 sequence reads: CASSRSGRWNEQFF. The CDR3 DNA reads as TGTGCCAGCAGCCGCAGCGGGAGATGGAATGAGCAGTTCTTC.